In this sample, the clone carrying this T cell receptor beta chain turned up many times. CDR1 and CDR2 (germline): MNHEY, SVGAGI. V lost 5 bases and J 6 bases, leaving 14 bases between the germline ends. The CDR3 loop spans 13 amino acids. A J-beta primer mix and a sample-barcoded 5' primer were used in a second PCR of about 6 to 12 cycles. MiXCR was run by TCRdb on the 5' RACE reads, yielding one entry per CDR3 protein. The repertoire holds about 580,000 distinct CDR3 sequences, with roughly 48% as singletons. This entry is derived from a study of blood T cells in healthy people across ages. Sequenced: blood. The rearrangement links TRBV6-5 to TRBJ2-7, with TRBD1 as a possible D gene (5 bases). The TCR was taken from an elderly man in good health. Here the CDR3 reads CASSRPDNREQYF. DNA of the CDR3: TGTGCCAGCAGTCGACCGGACAACCGCGAGCAGTACTTC.